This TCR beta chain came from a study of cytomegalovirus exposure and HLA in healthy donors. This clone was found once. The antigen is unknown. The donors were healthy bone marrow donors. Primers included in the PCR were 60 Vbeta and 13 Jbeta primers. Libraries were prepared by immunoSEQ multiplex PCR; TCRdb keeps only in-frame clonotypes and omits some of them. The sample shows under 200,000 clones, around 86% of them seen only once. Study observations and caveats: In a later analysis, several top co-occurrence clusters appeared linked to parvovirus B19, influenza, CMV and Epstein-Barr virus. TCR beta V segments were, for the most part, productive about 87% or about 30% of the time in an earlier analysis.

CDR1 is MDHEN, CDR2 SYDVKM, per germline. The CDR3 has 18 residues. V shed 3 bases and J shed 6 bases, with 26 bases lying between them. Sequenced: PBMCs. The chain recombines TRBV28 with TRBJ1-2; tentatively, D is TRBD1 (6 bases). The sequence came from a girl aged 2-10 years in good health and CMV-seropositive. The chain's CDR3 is CASSFPSKAKGEYDGYTF. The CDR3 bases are TGTGCCAGCAGTTTTCCCTCCAAAGCGAAGGGGGAGTATGATGGCTACACCTTC.